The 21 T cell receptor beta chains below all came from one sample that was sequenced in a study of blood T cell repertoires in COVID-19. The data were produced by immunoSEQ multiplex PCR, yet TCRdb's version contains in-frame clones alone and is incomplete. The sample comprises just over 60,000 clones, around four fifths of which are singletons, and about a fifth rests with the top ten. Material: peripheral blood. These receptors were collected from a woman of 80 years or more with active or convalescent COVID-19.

Here the CDR3 DNA reads TGTGCCAGCAGTGAATCTTTTGGAGGAGAAGCTTTCTTT. Translation gives CASSESFGGEAFF. The chain uses TRBV6-1 and TRBJ1-1; no firm D call. The V gene lost 2 bases and the J gene lost 8 bases, with 12 bases spanning the gap. The CDR3 runs to 13 residues. Germline-derived CDR1 and CDR2 are MNHNS and SASEGT.

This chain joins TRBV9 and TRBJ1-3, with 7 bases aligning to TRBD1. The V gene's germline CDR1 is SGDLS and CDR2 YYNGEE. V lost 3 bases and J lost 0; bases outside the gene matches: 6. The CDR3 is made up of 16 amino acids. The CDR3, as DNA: TGTGCCAGCAGCGCGTCACAGGGGAACTCTGGAAACACCATATATTTT. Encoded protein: CASSASQGNSGNTIYF.

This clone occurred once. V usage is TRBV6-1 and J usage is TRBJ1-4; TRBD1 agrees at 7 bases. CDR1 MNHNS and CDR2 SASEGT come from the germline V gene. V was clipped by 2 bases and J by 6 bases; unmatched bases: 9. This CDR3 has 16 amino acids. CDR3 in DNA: TGTGCCAGCAGTGAAAGGTTGTCAGGGGGGTATGAAAAACTGTTTTTT. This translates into CASSERLSGGYEKLFF.

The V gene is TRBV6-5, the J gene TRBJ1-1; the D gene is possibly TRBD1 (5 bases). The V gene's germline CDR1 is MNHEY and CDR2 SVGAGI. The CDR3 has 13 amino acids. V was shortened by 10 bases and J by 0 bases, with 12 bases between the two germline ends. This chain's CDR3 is CATLDRLNTEAFF. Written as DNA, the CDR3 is TGTGCCACCCTCGACAGACTGAACACTGAAGCTTTCTTT.

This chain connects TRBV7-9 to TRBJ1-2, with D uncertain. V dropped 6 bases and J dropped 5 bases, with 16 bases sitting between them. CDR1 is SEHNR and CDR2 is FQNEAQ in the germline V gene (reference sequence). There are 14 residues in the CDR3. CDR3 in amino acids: CASRAGSSPYGYTF. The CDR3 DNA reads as TGTGCCAGCAGGGCGGGCAGTTCGCCTTATGGCTACACCTTC.

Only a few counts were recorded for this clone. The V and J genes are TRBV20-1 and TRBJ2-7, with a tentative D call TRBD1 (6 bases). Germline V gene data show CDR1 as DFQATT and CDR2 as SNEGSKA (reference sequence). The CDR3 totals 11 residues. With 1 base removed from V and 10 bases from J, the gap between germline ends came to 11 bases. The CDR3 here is CSARVGGGQYF. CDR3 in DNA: TGCAGTGCTAGAGTAGGTGGGGGCCAGTACTTC.

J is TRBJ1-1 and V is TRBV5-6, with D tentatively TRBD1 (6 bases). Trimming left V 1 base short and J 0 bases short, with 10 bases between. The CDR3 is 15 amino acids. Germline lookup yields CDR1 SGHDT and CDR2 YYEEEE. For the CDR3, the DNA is TGTGCCAGCAGCTTGCCAGGGGTTATGAACACTGAAGCTTTCTTT. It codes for CASSLPGVMNTEAFF.

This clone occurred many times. DNA for the CDR3: TGTGCCAGTAGTCCTAAGACAGGCATCTATGGCTACACCTTC. As protein: CASSPKTGIYGYTF. The chain has TRBV19 and TRBJ1-2; D possibly corresponds to TRBD1 (6 bases). The germline V gene has CDR1 LNHDA and CDR2 SQIVND (reference sequence). V gave up 5 bases and J gave up 4 bases, with 14 bases separating them. The CDR3 consists of 14 residues. Drawing the rest from reference TRBV19 and TRBJ1-2, the complete variable domain is DGGITQSPKYLFRKEGQNVTLSCEQNLNHDAMYWYRQDPGQGLRLIYYSQIVNDFQKGDIAEGYSVSREKKESFPLTVTSAQKNPTAFYLCASSPKTGIYGYTFGSGTRLTVV.

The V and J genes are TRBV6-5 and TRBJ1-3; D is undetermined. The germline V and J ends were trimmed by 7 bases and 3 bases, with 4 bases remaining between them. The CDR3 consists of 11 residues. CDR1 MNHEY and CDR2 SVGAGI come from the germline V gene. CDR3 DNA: TGTGCCAGCACTAATGGAAACACCATATATTTT. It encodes CASTNGNTIYF.

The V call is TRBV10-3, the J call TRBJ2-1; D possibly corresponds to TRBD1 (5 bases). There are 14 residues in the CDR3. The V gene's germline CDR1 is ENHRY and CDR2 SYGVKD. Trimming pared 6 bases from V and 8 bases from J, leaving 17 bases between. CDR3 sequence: CAIRIDRGGDEQFF. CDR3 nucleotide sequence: TGTGCCATCAGAATAGACAGAGGTGGGGATGAGCAGTTCTTC.

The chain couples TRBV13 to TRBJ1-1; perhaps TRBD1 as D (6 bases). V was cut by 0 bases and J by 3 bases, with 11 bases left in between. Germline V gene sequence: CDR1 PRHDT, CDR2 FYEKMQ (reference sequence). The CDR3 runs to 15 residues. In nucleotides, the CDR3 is TGTGCCAGCAGCTTAGGGACAGGTGGGCACACTGAAGCTTTCTTT. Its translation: CASSLGTGGHTEAFF.

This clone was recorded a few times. CDR3 sequence: CASRVQGRANEKLFF. The CDR3 bases are TGTGCCAGCCGAGTGCAAGGGAGGGCTAATGAAAAACTGTTTTTT. This chain links TRBV2 with TRBJ1-4; D is ambiguous. The CDR3 totals 15 residues. The ends were cut back, 8 bases at V and 3 bases at J, with 16 bases in the middle. Germline CDR1 and CDR2: SNHLY and FYNNEI.

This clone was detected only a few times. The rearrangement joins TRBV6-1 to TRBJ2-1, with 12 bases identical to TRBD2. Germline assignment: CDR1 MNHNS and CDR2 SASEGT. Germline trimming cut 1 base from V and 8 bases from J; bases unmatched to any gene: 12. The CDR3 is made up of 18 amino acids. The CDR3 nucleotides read TGTGCCAGCAGTGAAGGGAGTTTAGGACTAGCGGGGTTGGATGAGCAGTTCTTC. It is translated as CASSEGSLGLAGLDEQFF.

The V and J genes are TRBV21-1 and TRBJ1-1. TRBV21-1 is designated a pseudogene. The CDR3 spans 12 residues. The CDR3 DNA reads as TGTGCCAGCACCAGGACGGCGGGTGAAGCTTTCTTT. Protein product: CASTRTAGEAFF.

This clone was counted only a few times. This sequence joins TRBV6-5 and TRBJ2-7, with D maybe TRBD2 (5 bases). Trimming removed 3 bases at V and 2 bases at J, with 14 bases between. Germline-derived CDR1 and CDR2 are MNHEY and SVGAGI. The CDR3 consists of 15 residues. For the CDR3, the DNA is TGTGCCAGCAGTTATAGAAGGGAGAGAACCTACGAGCAGTACTTC. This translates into CASSYRRERTYEQYF.

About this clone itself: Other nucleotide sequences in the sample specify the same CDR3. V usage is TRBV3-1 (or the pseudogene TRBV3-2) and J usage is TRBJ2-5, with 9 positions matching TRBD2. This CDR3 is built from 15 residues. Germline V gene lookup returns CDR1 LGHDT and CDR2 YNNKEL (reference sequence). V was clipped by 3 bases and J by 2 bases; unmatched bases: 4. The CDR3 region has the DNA TGTGCCAGCAGCCAGGGCGGGGGGGAACAAGAGACCCAGTACTTC. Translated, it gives CASSQGGGEQETQYF.

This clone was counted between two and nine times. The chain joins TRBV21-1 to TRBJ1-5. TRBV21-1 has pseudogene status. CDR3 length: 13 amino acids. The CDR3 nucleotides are TGTGCCAGCAGCAAAGTCGGCCGGGAGCCCCAGCATTTT. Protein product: CASSKVGREPQHF.

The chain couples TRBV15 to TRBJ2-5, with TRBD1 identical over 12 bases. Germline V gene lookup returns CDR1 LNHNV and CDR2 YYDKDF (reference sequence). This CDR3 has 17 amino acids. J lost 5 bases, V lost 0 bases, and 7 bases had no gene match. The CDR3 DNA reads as TGTGCCACCAGCAGAGATGCGGGACAGGGGGCGGGGGAGACCCAGTACTTC. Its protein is CATSRDAGQGAGETQYF.

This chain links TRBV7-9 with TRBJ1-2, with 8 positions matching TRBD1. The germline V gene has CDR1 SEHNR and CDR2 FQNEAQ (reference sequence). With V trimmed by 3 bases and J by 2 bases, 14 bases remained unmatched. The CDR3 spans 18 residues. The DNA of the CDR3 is TGTGCCAGCAGCTTGGGGACAGGAGTGGTGGGATCAAACTATGGCTACACCTTC. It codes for CASSLGTGVVGSNYGYTF.

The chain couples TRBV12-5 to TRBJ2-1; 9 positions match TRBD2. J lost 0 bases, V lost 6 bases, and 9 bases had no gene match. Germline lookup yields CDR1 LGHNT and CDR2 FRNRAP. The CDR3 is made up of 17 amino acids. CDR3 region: CASGPASGISSYNEQFF. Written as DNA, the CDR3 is TGTGCTAGTGGCCCTGCTAGCGGGATCAGCTCCTACAATGAGCAGTTCTTC.

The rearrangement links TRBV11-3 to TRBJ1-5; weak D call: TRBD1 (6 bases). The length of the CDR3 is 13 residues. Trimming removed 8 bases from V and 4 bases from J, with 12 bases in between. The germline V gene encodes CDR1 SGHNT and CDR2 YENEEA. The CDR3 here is CASAQGGNQPQHF. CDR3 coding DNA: TGTGCCAGCGCACAGGGTGGGAATCAGCCCCAGCATTTT.